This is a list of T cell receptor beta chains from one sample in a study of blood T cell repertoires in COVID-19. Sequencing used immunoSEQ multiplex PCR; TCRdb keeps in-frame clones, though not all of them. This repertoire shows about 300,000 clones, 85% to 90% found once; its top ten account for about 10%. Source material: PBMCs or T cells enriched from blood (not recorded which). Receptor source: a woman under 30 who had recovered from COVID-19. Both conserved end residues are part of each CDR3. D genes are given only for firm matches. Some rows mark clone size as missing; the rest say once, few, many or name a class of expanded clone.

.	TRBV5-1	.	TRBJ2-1	TGCGCCAGCAGCTTAGTTAGTTACAATGAGCAGTTCTTC	CASSLVSYNEQFF
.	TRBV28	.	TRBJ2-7	TGTGCCAGCAGTTCCGGGACTGCCCTCTCTGAGCAGTACTTC	CASSSGTALSEQYF
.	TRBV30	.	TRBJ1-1	TGTGCCTGGAGTGTCGCGGGGGTGAACACTGAAGCTTTCTTT	CAWSVAGVNTEAFF
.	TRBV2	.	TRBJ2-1	TGTGCCAGCAGTGAAGGCAGGGTATCCTACAATGAGCAGTTCTTC	CASSEGRVSYNEQFF
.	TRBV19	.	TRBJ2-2	TGTGCCACCACGGCCCAGGGGTCCGGGGAGCTGTTTTTT	CATTAQGSGELFF
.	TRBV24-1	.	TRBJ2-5	TGTGCCACCAGTGATTTGCATAAAATTGGCGGGGGCATATACTTC	CATSDLHKIGGGIYF
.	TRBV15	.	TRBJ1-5	TGTGCCACCAGCAGAGATTATGGGGGGAGTCAGCCCCAGCATTTT	CATSRDYGGSQPQHF
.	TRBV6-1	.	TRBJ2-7	TGTGCCAGCAGTGATCTTCGGGAATACGAGCAGTACTTC	CASSDLREYEQYF
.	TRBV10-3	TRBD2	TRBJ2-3	TGTGCCACCGCTAGCGGGGGCCGCACAGATACGCAGTATTTT	CATASGGRTDTQYF
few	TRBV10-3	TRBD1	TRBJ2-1	TGTGCCATCAGTTTCCGGACAGGGGACAATGAGCAGTTCTTC	CAISFRTGDNEQFF
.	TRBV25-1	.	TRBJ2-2	TGTGCCAGCAGCCGACTAATGAACACCGGGGAGCTGTTTTTT	CASSRLMNTGELFF